Each of the 6 T cell receptor beta chains below was sequenced from the same sample in a study of T cells after yellow fever vaccination. TCRdb reprocessed the 5' RACE reads via MiXCR and lists one record per CDR3 protein. The repertoire holds around 600,000 distinct CDR3 sequences, with about 12% as singletons. Specimen: PBMCs, collected on the day of the yellow fever booster vaccination. Source of these receptors: a man younger than 45 who received the YFV17D yellow fever vaccine.

In this sample, this clonotype turned up a few times. The V gene is TRBV29-1, the J gene TRBJ2-5; 8 nucleotides agree with TRBD2. Per the germline V gene, CDR1 is SQVTM and CDR2 is ANQGSEA. CDR3 length: 13 residues. J was trimmed by 3 bases and V by 4 bases; bases with no gene match: 4. The CDR3 nucleotides are TGCAGCGTTGTTCATAGCGGGAAAGAGACCCAGTACTTC. Protein sequence: CSVVHSGKETQYF.

The CDR3 DNA follows: TGTGCCAGCCGTCGGGGGATTAGCGGGAGTAAGAATGAGCAGTTCTTC. Its translation: CASRRGISGSKNEQFF. The gene calls are TRBV12-3 or TRBV12-4 and TRBJ2-1; TRBD2 matches 9 bases. Trimming at V came to 8 bases and at J to 7 bases, leaving 15 bases not matched to a gene. The CDR3 has 16 amino acids.

CDR3 nucleotide sequence: TGCAGTGCCGGCGGGGGGAGCAATCAGCCCCAGCATTTT. Translating it yields CSAGGGSNQPQHF. This sequence joins TRBV20-1 and TRBJ1-5; tentative D call: TRBD1 (5 bases). The V end was cut by 6 bases, the J end by 1 base, with 10 bases between. The CDR3 is made up of 13 amino acids. The germline CDR1 and CDR2 sequences are DFQATT and SNEGSKA (reference sequence).

The chain is built from TRBV18 and TRBJ2-3, with a possible D match to TRBD1 (5 bases). Germline V gene sequence: CDR1 KGHSH, CDR2 LQKENI. Trimming removed 3 bases from V and 0 bases from J, with 10 bases in between. This CDR3 region has 15 residues. The CDR3 spells CASSPARQSTDTQYF. In nucleotides, the CDR3 is TGTGCCAGCTCACCCGCGCGACAGAGCACAGATACGCAGTATTTT. The full variable domain, in which reference TRBV18 and TRBJ2-3 provide the parts outside the CDR3, is NAGVMQNPRHLVRRRGQEARLRCSPMKGHSHVYWYRQLPEEGLKFMVYLQKENIIDESGMPKERFSAEFPKEGPSILRIQQVVRGDSAAYFCASSPARQSTDTQYFGPGTRLTVL.

The V and J genes are TRBV21-1 and TRBJ2-5; the table gives TRBD2 as D, unverified against the DNA. TRBV21-1 is termed a pseudogene. The CDR3 is 17 amino acids. The CDR3 nucleotides are TGTGCCAGCAGCAAAACCGATGCTAGAACACACGGGGAGACCCAGTACTTC. Protein product: CASSKTDARTHGETQYF.

This clonotype was counted between two and nine times. This sequence joins TRBV5-1 and TRBJ2-3; 8 nucleotides agree with TRBD2. The germline V gene encodes CDR1 SGHRS and CDR2 YFSETQ. The CDR3 covers 14 residues. V lost 8 bases to trimming and J lost 4 bases; unmatched junction nucleotides: 9. For the CDR3, the DNA is TGCGCCAGTAGACCCAGCGGGAGCGCAGATACGCAGTATTTT. This gives the protein CASRPSGSADTQYF.